This T cell receptor beta chain was obtained from a study of blood T cell repertoires in COVID-19. The wider study: Material from acute and convalescent COVID-19 was sourced from the United States, Italy and Spain. T cells, B-cell-depleted T cells, or PBMCs supplied cDNA or gDNA.

As originally analysed: Amplifying reference gene primers gave estimates of nucleated cell counts. Repertoires were generated with immunoSEQ multiplex PCR, while TCRdb's copy carries only in-frame clones and drops some. V and J calls and clone size are copied from that table; D and trimming were computed from the DNA. The sample yields roughly 59,000 clones, roughly 80% seen once. Germline CDR1 is KGHSH and CDR2 is LQKENI. Trimming cost V 3 bases and J 10 bases, with 15 bases left between them. The CDR3 is 13 amino acids. Sample: peripheral blood. The chain recombines TRBV18 with TRBJ1-1, with a weak D call TRBD1 (6 bases). The source is a woman aged 45 to 65 with active or convalescent COVID-19. DNA for the CDR3: TGTGCCAGCTCACCCGACAGGAGTCGCGGAGCTTTCTTT. Translated: CASSPDRSRGAFF.